These 20 T cell receptor beta chains originate from one sample sequenced in a study of STAT5B mutations in CD4+ large granular lymphocyte leukemia. The table came from immunoSEQ multiplex PCR; TCRdb's copy has only in-frame clones and leaves some out. The sample consists of tens of thousands of clones, just over 75% of them appearing once. Sequencing used CD4+ T cells from blood buffy coats. These receptors were obtained from a human donor in good health.

This clone appeared a few times. This rearrangement joins TRBV4-3 to TRBJ1-1; TRBD1 agrees at 8 bases. The germline V gene has CDR1 LGHNA and CDR2 YSLEER. Germline trimming cut 2 bases from V and 3 bases from J; bases unmatched to any gene: 2. The CDR3 extends over 14 amino acids. CDR3 in DNA: TGCGCCAGCAGCCAACAGGGGGCGGACACTGAAGCTTTCTTT. Amino acids: CASSQQGADTEAFF.

This clone was counted only a few times. CDR3 DNA: TGTGCCAGCTCCCTTGGCGTCGAGCAGTACTTC. It codes for CASSLGVEQYF. The J gene is TRBJ2-7, the V gene TRBV11-2, with D unresolved. CDR3 size: 11 residues. Germline CDR1 and CDR2: SGHAT and FQNNGV. V was cut by 8 bases and J by 6 bases, with 11 bases left in between.

The rearrangement uses TRBV6-1 and TRBJ2-7; D remains unclear. Germline V gene lookup returns CDR1 MNHNS and CDR2 SASEGT. V was shortened by 0 bases and J by 0 bases, with 6 bases between the two germline ends. The CDR3 covers 14 residues. The CDR3 bases are TGTGCCAGCAGTGAAGCCGGCGGCTCCTACGAGCAGTACTTC. Translated, it gives CASSEAGGSYEQYF.

As concerns this clone: An end of the junction does not agree with germline; a read error may underlie this. V gene TRBV7-7 combines with J gene TRBJ2-5; a weak D match, TRBD1 (6 bases). The germline V gene encodes CDR1 SSHAT and CDR2 FNYEAQ (reference sequence). The CDR3 runs to 13 residues. The CDR3 nucleotides are TGTGCTAGCAGCCTGGGACAACGGGAGACCCAGTACTTC. Its protein product is CASSLGQRETQYF. The whole variable domain, remainder taken from reference TRBV7-7 and TRBJ2-5, is GAGVSQSPRYKVTKRGQDVTLRCDPISSHATLYWYQQALGQGPEFLTYFNYEAQPDKSGLPSDRFSAERPEGSISTLTIQRTEQRDSAMYRCASSLGQRETQYFGPGTRLLVL.

The chain combines TRBV4-1 with TRBJ1-6, with TRBD1 matching over 8 bases. The CDR3 spans 14 residues. CDR1 is MGHRA and CDR2 is YSYEKL in the germline V gene. V trimming: 3 bases; J trimming: 10 bases; junction bases outside the gene matches: 5. The CDR3 here is CASSHPDRVSPLHF. The CDR3 coding sequence is TGCGCCAGCAGCCACCCGGACAGGGTCTCACCCCTCCACTTT.

This clone was observed a handful of times. The gene calls are TRBV25-1 and TRBJ2-4; a weak D match, TRBD2 (8 bases). V lost 5 bases, J lost 0 bases, and 17 bases lay in between. Germline CDR1 and CDR2: MGHDK and SYGVNS. This CDR3 has 17 amino acids. CDR3 in DNA: TGTGCCAGCAGTCCCCCGGGAGGGGGCATAGCCAAAAACATTCAGTACTTC. This encodes CASSPPGGGIAKNIQYF.

V and J are TRBV7-6 and TRBJ2-7; 8 nucleotides agree with TRBD2. The V gene end was trimmed by 5 bases and the J gene end by 2 bases; junction bases not matched to a gene: 2. Germline CDR1 SGHVS, CDR2 FNYEAQ. This CDR3 is 13 amino acids long. The CDR3 DNA sequence: TGTGCCAGCAGCACGGGGGGGCCCTACGAGCAGTACTTC. Translating it yields CASSTGGPYEQYF.

This clone was recorded a few times. This chain joins TRBV7-3 and TRBJ1-1, with TRBD1 as a possible D gene (5 bases). V lost 2 bases to trimming and J lost 5 bases, with 9 bases between them. This CDR3 spans 13 amino acids. The germline V gene has CDR1 SGHTA and CDR2 FQGTGA. The CDR3 here is CASSLGGFTEAFF. The CDR3 DNA sequence: TGTGCCAGCAGCTTAGGGGGTTTTACTGAAGCTTTCTTT. Supplemented by reference TRBV7-3 and TRBJ1-1, the full variable domain reads GAGVSQTPSNKVTEKGKYVELRCDPISGHTALYWYRQSLGQGPEFLIYFQGTGAADDSGLPNDRFFAVRPEGSVSTLKIQRTERGDSAVYLCASSLGGFTEAFFGQGTRLTVV.

This chain uses TRBV11-1 with TRBJ2-1; 8 bases fit TRBD2. The CDR3 totals 15 residues. The germline gives CDR1 SGHAT, CDR2 FQDESV (reference sequence). The ends lost 3 bases at V and 7 bases at J; junction bases unmatched: 8. Here the CDR3 reads CASSLLAGGGNEQFF. CDR3 bases: TGTGCCAGCAGCTTGTTGGCGGGAGGAGGTAATGAGCAGTTCTTC.

The gene calls are TRBV2 and TRBJ2-1, with D possibly called TRBD1 or TRBD2 (5 bases each). The CDR3 contains 13 residues. CDR1 SNHLY and CDR2 FYNNEI come from the germline V gene. The germline V and J ends were trimmed by 6 bases and 9 bases, with 15 bases remaining between them. CDR3 residues: CASRSQGSGEQFF. CDR3 DNA: TGTGCCAGCAGGTCCCAGGGCAGCGGTGAGCAGTTCTTC.

The chain uses TRBV7-2 and TRBJ2-7; no definite D call. The CDR3 has 12 amino acids. The V gene lost 5 bases and the J gene lost 4 bases, with 9 bases spanning the gap. Germline lookup yields CDR1 SGHTA and CDR2 FQGNSA. The CDR3 here is CASSPAEYEQYF. CDR3 nucleotide sequence: TGTGCCAGCAGCCCCGCGGAGTACGAGCAGTACTTC.

V is TRBV19 and J is TRBJ1-6; D not resolved. V was cut by 8 bases and J by 6 bases, with 17 bases left in between. This CDR3 spans 15 amino acids. Germline CDR1 is LNHDA and CDR2 is SQIVND (reference sequence). CDR3 loop: CASAPGEWGNSPLHF. CDR3 in DNA: TGTGCCAGTGCCCCCGGGGAATGGGGTAATTCACCCCTCCACTTT.

A single count supports this clone. The chain recombines TRBV7-2 with TRBJ2-5; D tentatively fits TRBD1 or TRBD2 (6 bases each). The V end was cut by 2 bases, the J end by 5 bases, with 15 bases between. The CDR3 is 15 amino acids. Germline assignment: CDR1 SGHTA and CDR2 FQGNSA. The CDR3 nucleotides are TGTGCCAGCAGCTTATATTTCGGGGGCGTGGAGACCCAGTACTTC. Translation gives CASSLYFGGVETQYF.

The chain has TRBV18 and TRBJ2-4, with D possibly matching TRBD1 (6 bases). The germline V gene encodes CDR1 KGHSH and CDR2 LQKENI. The CDR3 is 12 amino acids. V gave up 8 bases and J gave up 12 bases, with 17 bases separating them. CDR3 bases: TGTGCCAGCACTACCCAGGGGACGGCTCAGTACTTC. Translated, it gives CASTTQGTAQYF.

This sequence joins TRBV5-1 and TRBJ2-6; D call uncertain. Germline CDR1 SGHRS, CDR2 YFSETQ. V was trimmed by 0 bases and J by 1 base, leaving 8 bases between them. The CDR3 has 16 residues. The CDR3 loop reads CASSLVAGSGANVLTF. CDR3 DNA sequence: TGCGCCAGCAGCTTGGTAGCCGGGTCTGGGGCCAACGTCCTGACTTTC.

This clone has only a few counts. DNA of the CDR3: TGTGCCAGCAGTTCGGACAGGGGAAGTGGCTACACCTTC. It codes for CASSSDRGSGYTF. The J gene is TRBJ1-2, the V gene TRBV27; 9 bases are a match to TRBD1. CDR3 length equals 13 residues. The V gene's germline CDR1 is MNHEY and CDR2 SMNVEV (reference sequence). V was clipped by 4 bases and J by 7 bases; unmatched bases: 4.

The rearrangement joins TRBV5-6 to TRBJ2-3; D possibly matches TRBD1 or TRBD2 (5 bases each). V shed 3 bases and J shed 2 bases, with 7 bases lying between them. The CDR3 sequence is 13 residues long. The germline V gene encodes CDR1 SGHDT and CDR2 YYEEEE. CDR3 nucleotide sequence: TGTGCCAGCAGCTGGGGGACCACAGATACGCAGTATTTT. Translated, it gives CASSWGTTDTQYF.

V and J are TRBV4-1 and TRBJ2-3; 9 bases align to TRBD2. In germline, CDR1 is MGHRA, CDR2 YSYEKL. The J segment lost 4 bases and the V segment lost 4 bases, leaving 6 bases of the junction unmatched. The CDR3 runs to 15 residues. The CDR3 spells CASSRGGGASDTQYF. The DNA of the CDR3 is TGCGCCAGCAGCCGGGGCGGGGGGGCCTCAGATACGCAGTATTTT.

The chain couples TRBV5-1 to TRBJ2-2; 8 nucleotides align to TRBD1. V gave up 0 bases and J gave up 6 bases; unmatched junction bases: 7. Germline V gene sequence: CDR1 SGHRS, CDR2 YFSETQ. This CDR3 contains 16 residues. CDR3 coding DNA: TGCGCCAGCAGCTTGGTTGGGCAGGGGGCTCCCGGGGAGCTGTTTTTT. Amino acids: CASSLVGQGAPGELFF.

This rearrangement joins TRBV7-6 to TRBJ2-7, with D possibly being TRBD2 (6 bases). Trimming removed 5 bases at V and 2 bases at J, with 10 bases between. CDR3 length: 13 residues. Germline V CDR1 and CDR2: SGHVS, FNYEAQ. Written as DNA, the CDR3 is TGTGCCAGCAGCCGGAGGGAGGCCTACGAGCAGTACTTC. Its translation is CASSRREAYEQYF. Full variable domain (rest looked up from reference TRBV7-6 and TRBJ2-7): GAGVSQSPRYKVTKRGQDVALRCDPISGHVSLYWYRQALGQGPEFLTYFNYEAQQDKSGLPNDRFSAERPEGSISTLTIQRTEQRDSAMYRCASSRREAYEQYFGPGTRLTVT.